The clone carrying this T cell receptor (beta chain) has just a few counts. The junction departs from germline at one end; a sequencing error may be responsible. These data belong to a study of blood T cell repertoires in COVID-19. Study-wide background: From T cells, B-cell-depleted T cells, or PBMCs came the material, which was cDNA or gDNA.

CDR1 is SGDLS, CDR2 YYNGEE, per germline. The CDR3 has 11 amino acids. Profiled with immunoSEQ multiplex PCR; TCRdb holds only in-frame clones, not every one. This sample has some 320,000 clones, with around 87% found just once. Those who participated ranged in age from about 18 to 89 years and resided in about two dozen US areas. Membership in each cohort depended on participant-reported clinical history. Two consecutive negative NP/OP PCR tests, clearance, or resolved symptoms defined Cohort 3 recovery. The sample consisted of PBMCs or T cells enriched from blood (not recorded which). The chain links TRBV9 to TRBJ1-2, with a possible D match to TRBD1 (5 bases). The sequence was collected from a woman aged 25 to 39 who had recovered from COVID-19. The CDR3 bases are TGTGCCCGCAGCGCCGGGGGGGGCTACACCTTC. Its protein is CARSAGGGYTF.